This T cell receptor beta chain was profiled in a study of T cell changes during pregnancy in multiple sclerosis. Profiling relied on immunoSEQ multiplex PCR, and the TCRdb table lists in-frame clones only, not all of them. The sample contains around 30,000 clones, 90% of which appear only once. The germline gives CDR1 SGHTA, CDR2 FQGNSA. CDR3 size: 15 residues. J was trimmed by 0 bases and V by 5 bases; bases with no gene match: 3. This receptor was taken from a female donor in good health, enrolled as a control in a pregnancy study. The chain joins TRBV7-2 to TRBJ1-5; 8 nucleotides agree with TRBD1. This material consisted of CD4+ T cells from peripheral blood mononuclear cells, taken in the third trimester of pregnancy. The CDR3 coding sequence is TGTGCCAGCAGCCTGGGACAGGATAGCAATCAGCCCCAGCATTTT. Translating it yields CASSLGQDSNQPQHF.